This is a list of T cell receptor beta chains from one sample in a study of neurological immune-mediated disorders. TCRdb independently ran MiXCR on the 5' RACE reads; one entry per CDR3 protein. The repertoire holds about 62,000 distinct CDR3 sequences, around 3.8% seen once, with around 2.1% in the top ten. Source material: PBMCs. The receptors stem from a woman aged 45 to 65 with multiple sclerosis. Each CDR3 is given with its conserved first and last residue. Each record gives: clone size, D gene, J gene, V gene, CDR3 protein, CDR3 DNA. D genes are given only for firm matches. Part of the rows lack a size; the others show once, few, many or a class for expanded clones.

many TRBD1 TRBJ2-1 TRBV5-1 CASSLGQGGEQFF TGCGCCAGCAGCTTAGGACAGGGGGGTGAGCAGTTCTTC
many TRBD2 TRBJ2-1 TRBV9 CASNPSSGSSYNEQFF TGTGCCAGCAACCCTTCTAGCGGTTCCTCCTACAATGAGCAGTTCTTC
many . TRBJ1-6 TRBV5-1 CASSLGQTNSPLHF TGCGCCAGCAGCTTGGGGCAGACAAATTCACCCCTCCACTTT
many TRBD1 TRBJ1-2 TRBV20-1 CSARPGTELYGYTF TGCAGTGCTAGACCCGGGACAGAACTCTATGGCTACACCTTC
many TRBD1 TRBJ2-4 TRBV7-2 CASSPDRGKNIQYF TGTGCCAGCAGCCCAGACAGGGGGAAAAACATTCAGTACTTC
few . TRBJ2-7 TRBV20-1 CSARDSTVPYEQYF TGCAGTGCTAGAGATTCGACAGTACCCTACGAGCAGTACTTC
many TRBD1 TRBJ2-5 TRBV7-7 CASSLVAQGWETQYF TGTGCTAGCAGCTTAGTAGCACAGGGGTGGGAGACCCAGTACTTC
many TRBD1 TRBJ2-1 TRBV4-1 CASSRPEGTGGANEQFF TGCGCCAGCAGCCGCCCGGAGGGGACAGGTGGGGCGAATGAGCAGTTCTTC
many . TRBJ2-5 TRBV5-1 CASSSDGPYQETQYF TGCGCCAGCAGCTCGGACGGGCCGTACCAAGAGACCCAGTACTTC
many . TRBJ2-5 TRBV5-1 CASSARTAQETQYF TGCGCCAGCAGCGCCCGGACAGCACAAGAGACCCAGTACTTC
. TRBD2 TRBJ2-7 TRBV3-1 CASSPIGTSAYEQYF TGTGCCAGCAGCCCTATCGGGACTAGCGCCTACGAGCAGTACTTC
many . TRBJ1-1 TRBV27 CASSSYPHTEAFF TGTGCCAGCAGTTCCTACCCACACACTGAAGCTTTCTTT
many TRBD2 TRBJ2-7 TRBV11-2 CASNRAGGGYEQYF TGTGCCAGCAATAGGGCGGGGGGAGGCTACGAGCAGTACTTC
many . TRBJ2-5 TRBV6-1 CASSEIRGQGLGETQYF TGTGCCAGCAGTGAAATAAGAGGGCAGGGGCTTGGAGAGACCCAGTACTTC
many . TRBJ1-2 TRBV7-9 CASSSNSNYGYTF TGTGCCAGCAGCTCGAATTCTAACTATGGCTACACCTTC
many . TRBJ1-2 TRBV7-2 CAASGVAYGYTF TGTGCCGCCTCAGGGGTGGCTTATGGCTACACCTTC
many TRBD1 TRBJ2-7 TRBV7-9 CASSLGTGGQTYEQYF TGTGCCAGCAGCTTGGGGACAGGGGGTCAGACCTACGAGCAGTACTTC
many . TRBJ1-1 TRBV24-1 CATSSGGTEAFF TGTGCCACCAGTTCTGGCGGCACTGAAGCTTTCTTT
many . TRBJ2-1 TRBV20-1 CSVIGLHSNEQFF TGCAGTGTAATCGGACTTCATTCCAATGAGCAGTTCTTC
few TRBD1 TRBJ1-6 TRBV19 CASSIRDRGNNSPLNF TGTGCCAGTAGTATAAGGGACAGGGGGAATAATTCACCCCTCAACTTT
few TRBD2 TRBJ2-1 TRBV11-2 CASSSFFSGTYNEQFF TGTGCCAGCAGCTCTTTTTTTAGCGGGACCTACAATGAGCAGTTCTTC
many . TRBJ2-7 TRBV6-5 CASTKGLQGGEQYF TGTGCCAGCACAAAAGGCCTACAGGGTGGCGAGCAGTACTTC
many TRBD2 TRBJ2-1 TRBV20-1 CSAIAGAEQFF TGCAGTGCTATAGCGGGAGCTGAGCAGTTCTTC
few TRBD2 TRBJ2-7 TRBV6-5 CASSARGELEQYF TGTGCCAGCAGTGCCCGGGGGGAACTCGAGCAGTACTTC
few . TRBJ2-1 TRBV20-1 CSARDHANEQFF TGCAGTGCTAGAGATCACGCTAATGAGCAGTTCTTC
many . TRBJ2-6 TRBV4-3 CASSQDFGYGANVLTF TGCGCCAGCAGCCAAGATTTCGGATACGGGGCCAACGTCCTGACTTTC
many TRBD1 TRBJ1-1 TRBV5-1 CASSSQGSKAEAFF TGCGCCAGCAGCTCACAGGGGTCGAAGGCTGAAGCTTTCTTT
few TRBD1 TRBJ2-7 TRBV13 CASSLSGTGSYEQYF TGTGCCAGCAGCCTCTCCGGGACAGGGAGTTACGAGCAGTACTTC
many TRBD2 TRBJ2-7 TRBV7-9 CASSQGLAAYEQYF TGTGCCAGCAGCCAGGGACTAGCGGCCTACGAGCAGTACTTC
many . TRBJ1-2 TRBV12-3/TRBV12-4 CASSLGEWDGYTF TGTGCCAGCAGTCTCGGAGAGTGGGATGGCTACACCTTC
many TRBD1 TRBJ1-1 TRBV5-1 CASSVDRGFEAFF TGCGCCAGCAGCGTAGACAGGGGGTTTGAAGCTTTCTTT
many TRBD1 TRBJ2-7 TRBV2 CASTWDRRSIPVEQYF TGTGCCAGCACCTGGGACAGAAGGTCCATCCCTGTTGAGCAGTACTTC
. TRBD2 TRBJ2-5 TRBV5-6 CASSLQGGSKETQYF TGTGCCAGCAGCTTGCAAGGCGGGAGTAAAGAGACCCAGTACTTC
many . TRBJ1-5 TRBV5-5 CASSFLDSNQPQHF TGTGCCAGCAGCTTCTTGGATAGCAATCAGCCCCAGCATTTT
many . TRBJ1-6 TRBV6-2/TRBV6-3 CASSYDRYGDPGTSPLHF TGTGCCAGCAGTTACGACCGGTATGGGGACCCGGGGACGTCACCCCTCCACTTT
many . TRBJ2-7 TRBV20-1 CSAGDSYEQYF TGCAGTGCTGGAGACAGTTACGAGCAGTACTTC
many . TRBJ2-1 TRBV15 CATSNNYNEQFF TGTGCCACCAGTAATAACTACAATGAGCAGTTCTTC
many . TRBJ1-3 TRBV29-1 CSVESRPSGNTIYF TGCAGCGTTGAATCCAGGCCCTCTGGAAACACCATATATTTT
many TRBD2 TRBJ2-1 TRBV24-1 CATSGTSGSSYNEQFF TGTGCCACCAGTGGGACTAGCGGGAGCTCCTACAATGAGCAGTTCTTC
many . TRBJ2-1 TRBV20-1 CSARAGGIDEQFF TGCAGTGCTAGAGCTGGCGGGATCGATGAGCAGTTCTTC
many TRBD2 TRBJ2-7 TRBV27 CASSPGGGSYEQYF TGTGCCAGCAGTCCCGGGGGGGGGTCCTACGAGCAGTACTTC
many TRBD1 TRBJ1-2 TRBV4-2 CASSQPGQGMGYTF TGTGCCAGCAGCCAGCCGGGACAGGGCATGGGCTACACCTTC
many TRBD1 TRBJ2-1 TRBV24-1 CATSANRGIGNEQFF TGTGCCACCAGTGCCAACAGGGGGATAGGCAATGAGCAGTTCTTC
many . TRBJ1-6 TRBV20-1 CSASGGKGSPLHF TGCAGTGCTAGTGGCGGGAAGGGCTCACCCCTCCACTTT
many TRBD1 TRBJ1-2 TRBV10-3 CAISEPLQGNGYTF TGTGCCATCAGTGAGCCACTACAGGGGAATGGCTACACCTTC
. . TRBJ2-3 TRBV7-9 CASSSRDSERDTQYF TGTGCCAGCAGCTCACGGGACTCCGAGCGGGATACGCAGTATTTT
many . TRBJ2-2 TRBV20-1 CSANNWDTGELFF TGCAGTGCTAATAATTGGGACACCGGGGAGCTGTTTTTT
many TRBD1 TRBJ2-1 TRBV5-1 CASRKGTENYNEQFF TGCGCCAGCAGAAAAGGGACAGAGAACTACAATGAGCAGTTCTTC
many . TRBJ2-5 TRBV15 CATSREGIVGYF TGTGCCACCAGCAGGGAGGGGATTGTGGGGTACTTC
. . TRBJ1-4 TRBV5-1 CASSFGSPEEEKLFF TGCGCCAGCAGCTTTGGGTCCCCCGAAGAAGAAAAACTGTTTTTT
. . TRBJ1-1 TRBV5-1 CASSLQRGTEAFF TGCGCCAGCAGCCTACAGAGGGGGACTGAAGCTTTCTTT
many . TRBJ2-7 TRBV5-1 CASSLAGGVYEQYF TGCGCCAGCAGCTTGGCGGGGGGCGTCTACGAGCAGTACTTC
. . TRBJ1-2 TRBV30 CAWSVQRTSYTF TGTGCCTGGAGTGTACAGCGGACTAGCTACACCTTC